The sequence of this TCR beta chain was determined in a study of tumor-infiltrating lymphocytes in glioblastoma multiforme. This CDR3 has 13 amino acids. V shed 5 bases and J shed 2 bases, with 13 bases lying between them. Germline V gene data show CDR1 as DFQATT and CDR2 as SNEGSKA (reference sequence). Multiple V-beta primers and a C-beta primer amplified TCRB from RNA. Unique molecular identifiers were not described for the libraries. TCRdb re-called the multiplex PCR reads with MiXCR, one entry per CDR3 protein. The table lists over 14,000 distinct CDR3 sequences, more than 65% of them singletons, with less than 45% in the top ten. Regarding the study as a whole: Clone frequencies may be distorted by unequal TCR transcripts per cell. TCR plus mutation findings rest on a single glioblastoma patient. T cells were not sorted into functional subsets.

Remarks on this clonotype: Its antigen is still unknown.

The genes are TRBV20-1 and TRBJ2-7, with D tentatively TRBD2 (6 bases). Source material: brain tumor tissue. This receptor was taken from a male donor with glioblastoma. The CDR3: CSAGVREPYEQYF. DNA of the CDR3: TGCAGTGCTGGTGTCCGGGAGCCCTACGAGCAGTACTTC.